This T cell receptor beta chain was profiled in a study of OX40 agonist ivuxolimab in advanced cancers. Study as a whole: Across the patients, intravenous ivuxolimab was delivered every 2 weeks at 0.01 to 10 mg/kg. A diagnosis of hepatocellular carcinoma, melanoma, renal cell or head and neck cancer was present in dose-escalation patients. Partial responses were observed in three patients, of whom one had hepatocellular carcinoma and two had cutaneous melanoma. General study findings and limits: It was not determined which antigens were specifically recognized by the peripheral T cells that had undergone clonal expansion.

As concerns this clone: The antigen remains unidentified.

The assay was immunoSEQ multiplex PCR, and TCRdb's table has in-frame clones only and misses some. The sample carries over 25,000 clones, 60% to 85% recorded once. The CDR3 sequence is 14 residues long. V gave up 0 bases and J gave up 2 bases, with 8 bases separating them. Germline CDR1 is SGDLS and CDR2 is YYNGEE. The source material was CD4+ or CD8+ T cells sorted from blood, sampled in a trial of the OX40 agonist ivuxolimab. The chain joins TRBV9 to TRBJ2-5, with D hard to call. The origin of this receptor is an adult with an advanced solid tumor such as melanoma, head and neck, liver or kidney cancer. The CDR3 protein is CASSVASAQETQYF. CDR3 bases: TGTGCCAGCAGCGTAGCTTCCGCGCAAGAGACCCAGTACTTC.